One T cell receptor (beta chain) is described in this entry. The clone's antigen remains unknown. This record comes from a study of T cells expressing NK-cell markers (TCRdb year 2020). With regard to the full study: In sorted CD3+CD56+NKG2C+, CD3+CD56+NKG2C- and CD3+CD56-NKG2C+ T-cell subsets from 8 or 9 donors, TCR beta-chain repertoires were profiled. Among the eight sequenced donors, only one was HCMV-seronegative, while the other seven were HCMV-seropositive. Randomly selected healthy volunteers, three men and five women, were used as the eight sequenced donors. Illumina HiSeq 2000/2500, MiSeq or NextSeq was used to sequence libraries as 2 x 150 bp reads. Study-wide findings and limitations: In 6 or 7 donors, the dominant CD3+CD56+NKG2C+ clonotypes ranked among the top 10 CD8+ clonotypes, making up roughly 1.0-8% of CD8+ T cells. Whether the expanded NKG2C-expressing T cell clones were specific for HCMV antigens was left unclear. Those dominant clonotypes were again the most abundant among CD3+CD56-NKG2C+ cells in a handful of donors, at roughly 28.3-60.1%.

HCMV serostatus was determined by detecting HCMV-specific IgG in serum with a commercial ELISA kit. Peripheral blood mononuclear cells were isolated from blood by Ficoll density gradient centrifugation. Reads for this sample came from an Illumina HiSeq 2000. 5'RACE template switching, by which a universal primer site and unique molecular identifiers were added, was used to make TCR beta cDNA libraries. Synthesis of cDNA was primed from the TCR beta constant segment and was followed by two consecutive PCR amplification steps. The original pipeline was this. Reads were demultiplexed and grouped by UMI with MIGEC, and clonotypes were assembled and quantified with MiTCR. To exclude erroneous sequences, any TCR cDNA sequence not supported by at least two reads was discarded. Downstream repertoire analysis used the tcR package, and clonotypes were matched across fractions by CDR3 nucleotide sequence plus V segment. Antigen specificity was annotated against VDJdb with VDJmatch, allowing one amino acid substitution in CDR3. Each entry corresponds to one CDR3 protein sequence from reads that TCRdb reprocessed, and DNA is not given. TCRdb's processing, not the authors' own work, is the source of the V and J calls. The sample table records 550,000 or so distinct CDR3 sequences. The ten largest make up roughly 3.5% of the sample.

CDR1 and CDR2, per the germline V gene (reference sequence), are DFQATT and SNEGSKA. The CDR3, from cysteine to phenylalanine, totals 18 residues. No DNA appears here. Material: blood T cells: a sorted CD56 or NKG2C T cell subset, CD4+ or CD8+ T cells, or bulk PBMC T cells (not recorded which). The V and J segments used are TRBV20-1 and TRBJ2-3; checking the TCRdb D call of TRBD2 is not possible without DNA. The TCR sequence derives from a man younger than 35 in good health. Donor details come from another sample of the same person, matched by shared clones. The CDR3 protein sequence reads: CSARARVLAGGRTDTQYF.